A single sample gave rise to the 31 T cell receptor beta chains below, sequenced in a study of STAT5B mutations in CD4+ large granular lymphocyte leukemia. The protocol was immunoSEQ multiplex PCR, while the TCRdb copy is restricted to in-frame clones and leaves out a portion. Counted here are just over 40,000 clones, approximately 84% occurring once; the ten biggest clones make up 0.3% to 0.35%. Material: CD4+ T cells from blood buffy coats. The receptors here all came from a human donor in good health.

In the case of this clone: Within the sample, other DNA sequences also encode this same CDR3. The V gene is TRBV6-6, the J gene TRBJ1-3; D gene ambiguous. From germline, CDR1 is MNHNY and CDR2 SVGAGI (reference sequence). V was shortened by 6 bases and J by 8 bases, with 14 bases between the two germline ends. The CDR3 extends over 13 amino acids. The CDR3: CASSPGAGHTIYF. Written as DNA, the CDR3 is TGTGCCAGCAGCCCTGGTGCAGGACACACCATATATTTT.

V gene TRBV13 combines with J gene TRBJ1-1, with 11 bases fitting TRBD1. CDR1 and CDR2 from the germline V gene are PRHDT and FYEKMQ (reference sequence). V shed 5 bases and J 3 bases; nucleotides not matched to a gene: 11. CDR3 size: 17 residues. CDR3 coding DNA: TGTGCCAGCAGCGGGACAGGGGGATTTTGGGGTGACACTGAAGCTTTCTTT. The encoded protein is CASSGTGGFWGDTEAFF.

The chain couples TRBV9 to TRBJ2-1, with 10 bases aligning to TRBD2. CDR1 is SGDLS, CDR2 YYNGEE, per germline. This CDR3 has 15 residues. V trimming: 0 bases; J trimming: 6 bases; junction bases outside the gene matches: 3. The CDR3 sequence: CASSVGQRGGNEQFF. CDR3 DNA: TGTGCCAGCAGCGTAGGGCAGCGGGGGGGCAATGAGCAGTTCTTC.

V is TRBV2 and J is TRBJ2-5; 12 bases map to TRBD2. CDR3 length: 16 amino acids. Per germline, CDR1 SNHLY and CDR2 FYNNEI. After removal of 6 bases from V and 2 bases from J, the junction contained 7 bases not matched to a gene. The CDR3 DNA sequence: TGTGCCAGCAGGAGGCTAGCGGGGGGGGTTCAAGAGACCCAGTACTTC. Its translation is CASRRLAGGVQETQYF. The full variable domain, with the rest looked up from reference TRBV2 and TRBJ2-5, is EPEVTQTPSHQVTQMGQEVILRCVPISNHLYFYWYRQILGQKVEFLVSFYNNEISEKSEIFDDQFSVERPDGSNFTLKIRSTKLEDSAMYFCASRRLAGGVQETQYFGPGTRLLVL.

This chain uses TRBV27 with TRBJ2-5, with D tentatively TRBD1 (6 bases). Judging by the DNA end, TRBJ2-7 fits better; the J call may be wrong. Germline assignment: CDR1 MNHEY and CDR2 SMNVEV (reference sequence). The length of the CDR3 is 15 residues. CDR3 region: CASSLGGWTLDEQYF. Here the CDR3 DNA reads TGTGCCAGCAGCCTAGGGGGTTGGACCCTAGACGAGCAGTACTTC.

The V gene is TRBV14, the J gene TRBJ1-2; a possible D gene is TRBD1 (6 bases). Germline CDR1 and CDR2: SGHDN and FVKESK. Trimming took 4 bases from V and 2 from J, leaving 14 bases between them. The CDR3 is 15 residues long. The CDR3 reads CASSRKGGGNYGYTF. CDR3 DNA: TGTGCCAGCAGCCGAAAGGGGGGGGGCAACTATGGCTACACCTTC.

V gene TRBV30 combines with J gene TRBJ2-1; 8 bases match TRBD2. V was pared by 3 bases and J by 9 bases, with 10 bases of the junction left unmatched. The CDR3 spans 14 residues. Germline V gives CDR1 GTSNPN, CDR2 SVGIG (reference sequence). CDR3 nucleotides: TGTGCCTGGAGAGTAGTCCTAGCGGGCGGTGAGCAGTTCTTC. Its translation: CAWRVVLAGGEQFF.

The V gene is TRBV27, the J gene TRBJ1-1, with a weak D call TRBD1 (5 bases). Germline values: CDR1 MNHEY, CDR2 SMNVEV (reference sequence). The CDR3 extends over 15 amino acids. V lost 1 base and J 4 bases, leaving 13 bases between the germline ends. The CDR3 loop is CASSLFGRASTEAFF. Here the CDR3 DNA reads TGTGCCAGCAGTTTATTTGGCAGGGCGAGCACTGAAGCTTTCTTT.

This clone was counted once. The chain uses TRBV30 and TRBJ2-1, with 7 bases that match TRBD1. The germline CDR1 and CDR2 sequences are GTSNPN and SVGIG (reference sequence). The CDR3 spans 16 residues. Losses at the gene ends were 0 bases for V and 8 bases for J; bases not matched to a gene: 13. Here the CDR3 reads CAWSVRGGAAVYEQFF. CDR3 DNA: TGTGCCTGGAGTGTTCGAGGGGGCGCTGCCGTTTATGAGCAGTTCTTC.

This chain joins TRBV5-6 and TRBJ1-3; D is ambiguous. Trimming removed 5 bases from V and 3 bases from J, with 12 bases in between. The germline gives CDR1 SGHDT, CDR2 YYEEEE. The CDR3 runs to 14 residues. CDR3 nucleotide sequence: TGTGCCAGCAGTCTGGTAGGGATTGGAAACACCATATATTTT. It codes for CASSLVGIGNTIYF.

The chain recombines TRBV28 with TRBJ2-6; the D is unclear. The germline V and J ends were trimmed by 6 bases and 2 bases, with 14 bases remaining between them. Germline V gene lookup returns CDR1 MDHEN and CDR2 SYDVKM. The CDR3 length is 16 residues. CDR3: CASSPPLSAGANVLTF. DNA of the CDR3: TGTGCCAGCAGCCCCCCACTAAGTGCTGGGGCCAACGTCCTGACTTTC. The complete variable domain, with remaining parts taken from reference TRBV28 and TRBJ2-6, reads DVKVTQSSRYLVKRTGEKVFLECVQDMDHENMFWYRQDPGLGLRLIYFSYDVKMKEKGDIPEGYSVSREKKERFSLILESASTNQTSMYLCASSPPLSAGANVLTFGAGSRLTVL.

J is TRBJ2-3 and V is TRBV9; 11 bases line up with TRBD2. V lost 2 bases to trimming and J lost 0 bases; unmatched junction nucleotides: 5. Germline CDR1 and CDR2: SGDLS and YYNGEE. The CDR3 loop spans 17 amino acids. The CDR3, as DNA: TGTGCCAGCAGCGTCGGACTAGCGGGCGCTAGCACAGATACGCAGTATTTT. Amino acids: CASSVGLAGASTDTQYF.

This chain connects TRBV28 to TRBJ2-6; 8 positions agree with TRBD1. CDR3 length: 14 residues. The germline V gene has CDR1 MDHEN and CDR2 SYDVKM. V trimming: 9 bases; J trimming: 1 base; junction bases outside the gene matches: 2. The CDR3 sequence: CASRTGSGANVLTF. Here the CDR3 DNA reads TGTGCCAGTAGGACAGGGTCTGGGGCCAACGTCCTGACTTTC.

The rearrangement links TRBV28 to TRBJ1-2; D perhaps matches TRBD1 (5 bases). CDR1 MDHEN and CDR2 SYDVKM come from the germline V gene. The V end was cut by 3 bases, the J end by 2 bases, with 10 bases between. CDR3 length: 14 amino acids. CDR3 sequence: CASSFGSGNYGYTF. DNA for the CDR3: TGTGCCAGCAGTTTCGGGTCAGGGAACTATGGCTACACCTTC.

The rearrangement uses TRBV2 and TRBJ2-7, with 9 bases matching TRBD1. The junction had 8 bases not matched to a gene; V was cut back by 6 bases and J by 2 bases. The germline gives CDR1 SNHLY, CDR2 FYNNEI. CDR3 length equals 15 residues. The chain's CDR3 is CASSTGGPITYEQYF. In nucleotides, the CDR3 is TGTGCCAGCAGCACAGGGGGCCCTATAACCTACGAGCAGTACTTC.

The rearrangement uses TRBV11-3 and TRBJ1-6; D is unresolved. Between the trimmed V and J ends, which lost 5 bases and 11 bases, there was a span of 13 bases. There are 13 residues in the CDR3. From germline, CDR1 is SGHNT and CDR2 YENEEA. The chain's CDR3 is CASSPTSGAPLHF. In nucleotides, the CDR3 is TGTGCCAGCAGCCCAACGTCCGGGGCACCCCTCCACTTT.

This chain joins TRBV5-1 and TRBJ2-1, with D possibly matching TRBD1 (5 bases). Germline V lookup: CDR1 SGHRS, CDR2 YFSETQ. The CDR3 extends over 14 amino acids. Trimming removed 2 bases at V and 9 bases at J, with 15 bases between. The CDR3 is CASSLAGPRGEQFF. In DNA form, the CDR3 reads TGCGCCAGCAGCTTAGCTGGACCAAGGGGTGAGCAGTTCTTC.

V usage is TRBV6-5 and J usage is TRBJ2-3; D possibly matches TRBD1 or TRBD2 (5 bases each). The CDR3 has 14 amino acids. The germline V gene encodes CDR1 MNHEY and CDR2 SVGAGI. V was trimmed by 6 bases and J by 9 bases, leaving 19 bases between them. CDR3 nucleotides: TGTGCCAGCAGCCGGGGACGGGTAGCGCAAACGCAGTATTTT. Amino acid sequence: CASSRGRVAQTQYF.

This clone was picked up a small number of times. The gene calls are TRBV18 and TRBJ1-2; weak D call: TRBD1 (5 bases). V lost 3 bases, J lost 5 bases, and 10 bases lay in between. This CDR3 is 13 amino acids long. Germline loops: CDR1 KGHSH, CDR2 LQKENI. CDR3 nucleotides: TGTGCCAGCTCACCTCGAGACAGTTATGGCTACACCTTC. Protein sequence: CASSPRDSYGYTF.

DNA of the CDR3: TGTGCCTGGTCTCGATACCGCGCGGGGTTATCAAATCAGCCCCAGCATTTT. This translates into CAWSRYRAGLSNQPQHF. V is TRBV30 and J is TRBJ1-5; the D is unclear. There are 17 residues in the CDR3. V lost 5 bases and J lost 4, with 24 bases in between. The germline gives CDR1 GTSNPN, CDR2 SVGIG (reference sequence).

This clone was seen a handful of times. V usage is TRBV10-1 and J usage is TRBJ2-7; 10 bases line up with TRBD1. Germline CDR1 and CDR2: WNHNN and SYGVQD (reference sequence). The J segment lost 1 base and the V segment lost 5 bases, leaving 5 bases of the junction unmatched. The CDR3 covers 15 residues. CDR3 sequence: CASSLGQGFSYEQYF. In DNA, the CDR3 is TGCGCCAGCAGTTTGGGACAGGGGTTTTCCTACGAGCAGTACTTC.

The chain couples TRBV5-4 to TRBJ1-2; TRBD1 matches 11 bases. The V gene end was trimmed by 4 bases and the J gene end by 0 bases; junction bases not matched to a gene: 5. CDR1 is SGHNT and CDR2 is YYREEE in the germline V gene (reference sequence). CDR3 size: 16 residues. DNA for the CDR3: TGTGCCAGCAGCGCGGACAGGGGGCGCACTAACTATGGCTACACCTTC. Its protein product is CASSADRGRTNYGYTF.

The rearrangement links TRBV7-8 to TRBJ2-7, with D tentatively TRBD1 (5 bases). The V end was cut by 1 base, the J end by 4 bases, with 17 bases between. The CDR3 loop spans 16 amino acids. Germline CDR1 reads SGHVS; CDR2 reads FQNEAQ. The CDR3 coding sequence is TGTGCCAGCAGCTTAGGATCAGGGCGCAGGCTATACGAGCAGTACTTC. It is translated as CASSLGSGRRLYEQYF.

The genes are TRBV7-8 and TRBJ2-2; D gene uncertain. V shed 5 bases and J shed 4 bases, with 14 bases lying between them. This CDR3 contains 15 residues. Germline assignment: CDR1 SGHVS and CDR2 FQNEAQ. The CDR3 reads CASSPVVSGTGELFF. DNA for the CDR3: TGTGCCAGCAGCCCCGTTGTTTCGGGCACCGGGGAGCTGTTTTTT.

The V gene is TRBV2, the J gene TRBJ2-3; 10 nucleotides line up with TRBD2. This CDR3 contains 15 residues. Germline assignment: CDR1 SNHLY and CDR2 FYNNEI. V trimming: 3 bases; J trimming: 1 base; junction bases outside the gene matches: 1. CDR3 DNA sequence: TGTGCCAGCAGTGACGGACTAGCGGGCACAGATACGCAGTATTTT. It yields the protein CASSDGLAGTDTQYF.

The J gene is TRBJ1-2, the V gene TRBV4-1; 9 bases map to TRBD1. CDR3 length: 17 amino acids. V lost 0 bases and J lost 1; bases outside the gene matches: 6. Germline-derived CDR1 and CDR2 are MGHRA and YSYEKL. CDR3: CASSQDRRTGDNYGYTF. The DNA of the CDR3 is TGCGCCAGCAGCCAAGACCGAAGGACAGGGGATAACTATGGCTACACCTTC.

This chain connects TRBV9 to TRBJ2-2; 10 bases agree with TRBD2. V was pared by 0 bases and J by 3 bases, with 11 bases of the junction left unmatched. Germline loops: CDR1 SGDLS, CDR2 YYNGEE. The CDR3 extends over 19 amino acids. The chain's CDR3 is CASSVGSSGSLRYTGELFF. The DNA for the CDR3 is TGTGCCAGCAGCGTAGGCTCTAGCGGGAGTCTCCGGTACACCGGGGAGCTGTTTTTT.

The chain couples TRBV12-5 to TRBJ2-7; 7 positions match TRBD2. With 1 base clipped from V and 4 bases from J, the junction kept 7 bases outside the gene matches. The germline V gene has CDR1 LGHNT and CDR2 FRNRAP. This CDR3 has 15 residues. CDR3 DNA: TGTGCTAGTGGTTTGGGCGGCGGGGGAGGATACGAGCAGTACTTC. Its protein is CASGLGGGGGYEQYF.

The rearrangement links TRBV4-1 to TRBJ1-1; D is unresolved. There are 13 residues in the CDR3. From germline, CDR1 is MGHRA and CDR2 YSYEKL. Trimming removed 6 bases from V and 1 base from J, with 9 bases in between. CDR3 loop: CASRTIRNTEAFF. As DNA, the CDR3 is TGCGCCAGCAGAACCATTCGGAACACTGAAGCTTTCTTT.

This chain joins TRBV18 and TRBJ1-1, with 12 positions matching TRBD1. This CDR3 region has 17 residues. Germline V gene sequence: CDR1 KGHSH, CDR2 LQKENI. J lost 0 bases, V lost 3 bases, and 5 bases had no gene match. The CDR3: CASSPSGTGGMNTEAFF. The CDR3 nucleotides read TGTGCCAGCTCACCGAGCGGGACAGGGGGCATGAACACTGAAGCTTTCTTT. The full variable domain, rest sourced from reference TRBV18 and TRBJ1-1, is NAGVMQNPRHLVRRRGQEARLRCSPMKGHSHVYWYRQLPEEGLKFMVYLQKENIIDESGMPKERFSAEFPKEGPSILRIQQVVRGDSAAYFCASSPSGTGGMNTEAFFGQGTRLTVV.

This clone was seen more than once but under ten times. The rearrangement links TRBV7-3 to TRBJ1-6; D is undetermined. V gave up 3 bases and J gave up 1 base, with 4 bases separating them. Germline V gene data show CDR1 as SGHTA and CDR2 as FQGTGA. The CDR3 is 14 amino acids. The CDR3 protein is CASSFNSYNSPLHF. The CDR3 DNA is TGTGCCAGCAGCTTTAATTCCTATAATTCACCCCTCCACTTT.